Included here is one TCR beta chain sequence, with context. Its antigen remains unidentified. TCRdb reprocessed the 5' RACE reads via MiXCR and lists one record per CDR3 protein. The sample lists approximately 890,000 distinct CDR3 sequences; roughly 12% were seen once. The source of the sample is a study of identical twins. General study points: Out-of-frame alpha sequences common to twins exhibited a surplus of low generation probability.

Germline CDR1 is SEHNR and CDR2 is FQNEAQ (reference sequence). The V end lost 4 bases, the J end lost 1 base, and 14 bases lay between the germline ends. The CDR3 contains 16 residues. The same specimen was also included in a second study, on yellow fever vaccine responses in identical twins.

Sequenced input: PBMCs. The gene calls are TRBV7-9 and TRBJ1-5; weak D call: TRBD1 (6 bases). This clonotype was sampled from a woman aged 18-30 years in good health. The CDR3 sequence: CASSSQLTGSNQPQHF. The DNA of the CDR3 is TGTGCCAGCAGCTCACAGCTCACAGGGAGCAATCAGCCCCAGCATTTT.